A single sample gave rise to the 16 T cell receptor beta chains below, sequenced in a study of shared clonotypes between healthy human individuals. Clones were sequenced by immunoSEQ multiplex PCR, and TCRdb holds only the in-frame ones, with some missing. Here the sample spans hundreds of thousands of clones, roughly 84% being singletons. Sequencing input: memory CD8+ T cells sorted from blood. Subset denoted: CD45RO+ cells pooled with CCR7-negative TemRA cells. These receptors were collected from a man between 18 and 29 years old in good health.

The CDR3 is CASSLFGVTSDEQFF. The CDR3 nucleotides are TGCGCCAGCAGCCTCTTCGGGGTTACCTCCGATGAGCAGTTCTTC. The rearrangement links TRBV4-3 to TRBJ2-1; a possible D gene is TRBD2 (5 bases). V was shortened by 4 bases and J by 8 bases, with 18 bases between the two germline ends. This CDR3 comprises 15 residues. CDR1 is LGHNA and CDR2 is YSLEER in the germline V gene.

The chain links TRBV7-9 to TRBJ2-3; D unresolved. The CDR3 consists of 15 residues. Germline lookup yields CDR1 SEHNR and CDR2 FQNEAQ (reference sequence). The ends were cut back, 1 base at V and 5 bases at J, with 13 bases in the middle. The DNA for the CDR3 is TGTGCCAGCAGCTTAGTACGTGTGGGGATAGATACGCAGTATTTT. It is translated as CASSLVRVGIDTQYF.

The V gene is TRBV5-1, the J gene TRBJ2-7; 8 positions agree with TRBD1. The CDR3 is made up of 16 amino acids. CDR1 and CDR2 from the germline V gene are SGHRS and YFSETQ. V gave up 4 bases and J gave up 0 bases; unmatched junction bases: 9. The CDR3 DNA is TGCGCCAGCAGCCTGGACAGGGCTCTGGACTCCTACGAGCAGTACTTC. Its translation is CASSLDRALDSYEQYF.

V is TRBV9 and J is TRBJ2-7; D is undetermined. CDR3 length: 15 amino acids. V lost 0 bases, J lost 0 bases, and 10 bases lay in between. Germline lookup yields CDR1 SGDLS and CDR2 YYNGEE. The CDR3 is CASSVEGKFSYEQYF. CDR3 nucleotides: TGTGCCAGCAGCGTAGAAGGGAAGTTCTCCTACGAGCAGTACTTC.

V usage is TRBV6-5 and J usage is TRBJ2-7, with TRBD1 matching 7 bases. The V gene's germline CDR1 is MNHEY and CDR2 SVGAGI. The junction had 15 bases not matched to a gene; V was cut back by 6 bases and J by 7 bases. There are 15 residues in the CDR3. CDR3 protein: CASRRRTDREWEQYF. CDR3 DNA sequence: TGTGCCAGCAGACGGAGGACAGACAGGGAGTGGGAGCAGTACTTC.

The J gene is TRBJ1-3, the V gene TRBV5-4, with D uncertain. Germline V CDR1 and CDR2: SGHNT, YYREEE (reference sequence). CDR3 length equals 14 residues. Trimming cost V 6 bases and J 2 bases, with 12 bases left between them. The CDR3 DNA reads TGTGCCAGCACCGACCTCGGGGCTGGAAACACCATATATTTT. It is translated as CASTDLGAGNTIYF.

This clone was recorded once. A clone one base away is much larger, so this may be a read error. The sample carries other DNA sequences with the same CDR3. The gene calls are TRBV11-2 and TRBJ2-7; no definite D call. The germline CDR1 and CDR2 sequences are SGHAT and FQNNGV. Trimming removed 5 bases from V and 2 bases from J, with 4 bases in between. The CDR3 sequence is 11 residues long. CDR3 protein: CASSLTYEQYF. The CDR3, as DNA: TGTGCCAGCAGCCTGACCTACGAGCAGTACTTC.

As regards this clone: Other DNA sequences of this sample code for an identical CDR3. V is TRBV25-1 and J is TRBJ1-1; weak D call: TRBD1 (6 bases). Trimming left V 6 bases short and J 2 bases short, with 10 bases between. Germline CDR1 and CDR2: MGHDK and SYGVNS. The CDR3 consists of 13 residues. The chain's CDR3 is CASRVGGNTEAFF. CDR3 DNA sequence: TGTGCCAGCAGAGTAGGGGGAAACACTGAAGCTTTCTTT.

This rearrangement joins TRBV6-6 to TRBJ1-1, with unresolved D. In germline, CDR1 is MNHNY, CDR2 SVGAGI (reference sequence). Trimming stripped 5 bases from V and 2 bases from J, with 3 bases between. The CDR3 runs to 11 residues. This CDR3 is CASSRNTEAFF. The CDR3 nucleotides are TGTGCCAGCAGTAGAAACACTGAAGCTTTCTTT.

This sequence joins TRBV6-1 and TRBJ2-7; no firm D call. The CDR3 length is 11 residues. The germline V gene encodes CDR1 MNHNS and CDR2 SASEGT. The V gene lost 2 bases and the J gene lost 3 bases, with 2 bases spanning the gap. The chain's CDR3 is CASSEHYEQYF. The CDR3 region has the DNA TGTGCCAGCAGTGAACACTACGAGCAGTACTTC.

This chain connects TRBV30 to TRBJ1-1; D gene unclear. This CDR3 contains 13 residues. Per germline, CDR1 GTSNPN and CDR2 SVGIG (reference sequence). Trimming pared 0 bases from V and 0 bases from J, leaving 5 bases between. The CDR3 spells CAWSVMVNTEAFF. In DNA, the CDR3 is TGTGCCTGGAGTGTAATGGTGAACACTGAAGCTTTCTTT.

J is TRBJ2-3 and V is TRBV27, with D perhaps TRBD2 (6 bases). In germline, CDR1 is MNHEY, CDR2 SMNVEV (reference sequence). The CDR3 length is 14 residues. V lost 5 bases and J lost 6, with 15 bases in between. This chain's CDR3 is CASSPAHREDTQYF. CDR3 coding DNA: TGTGCCAGCAGTCCCGCCCACCGGGAGGATACGCAGTATTTT.

V usage is TRBV6-5 and J usage is TRBJ2-1, with 9 bases lining up with TRBD2. Losses at the gene ends were 6 bases for V and 8 bases for J; bases not matched to a gene: 11. Germline CDR1 is MNHEY and CDR2 is SVGAGI. The CDR3 length is 15 residues. Written as DNA, the CDR3 is TGTGCCAGCAGATTGCTAGCGGGAAGGGGCTATGAGCAGTTCTTC. Amino acid sequence: CASRLLAGRGYEQFF.

The chain employs TRBV5-1 and TRBJ2-5; D is undetermined. Germline lookup yields CDR1 SGHRS and CDR2 YFSETQ. The CDR3 consists of 13 residues. V lost 2 bases, J lost 2 bases, and 7 bases lay in between. CDR3 amino acids: CASSFPAQETQYF. DNA of the CDR3: TGCGCCAGCAGCTTTCCAGCACAAGAGACCCAGTACTTC.

The chain links TRBV30 to TRBJ1-2, with TRBD1 matching 10 bases. V shed 8 bases, J shed 3 bases, and the junction held 9 bases outside the gene matches. The CDR3 covers 14 residues. Germline values: CDR1 GTSNPN, CDR2 SVGIG (reference sequence). CDR3 residues: CATDRGANDYGYTF. The CDR3 nucleotides are TGTGCCACGGACAGGGGGGCTAACGACTATGGCTACACCTTC.

The rearrangement uses TRBV5-4 and TRBJ2-7; D call uncertain. The CDR3 loop spans 15 amino acids. The germline V and J ends were trimmed by 2 bases and 3 bases, with 15 bases remaining between them. Germline V gene data show CDR1 as SGHNT and CDR2 as YYREEE (reference sequence). CDR3 sequence (DNA): TGTGCCAGCAGCTTACGTATTGGGGATATCTACGAGCAGTACTTC. Its protein product is CASSLRIGDIYEQYF.